The 13 T cell receptor beta chains given below trace back to one sample, sequenced in a study of spatial heterogeneity in lung cancer. Noted time point: sample taken at primary tumor resection. The study sequenced unsorted whole RNA from tumor, nontumor lung or frozen PBMC. TCRdb processed the 5' RACE reads anew with MiXCR; each CDR3 protein has one entry. The repertoire holds about 85,000 distinct CDR3 sequences, with around 21% as singletons. This specimen was PBMCs, taken at surgery. All receptors come from a male donor with early-stage non-small cell lung cancer.

This clonotype has a handful of counts. The V gene is TRBV18, the J gene TRBJ1-1; 12 bases match TRBD1. V shed 3 bases, J shed 8 bases, and the junction held 7 bases outside the gene matches. The CDR3 extends over 15 amino acids. CDR1 is KGHSH and CDR2 is LQKENI in the germline V gene. CDR3 nucleotide sequence: TGTGCCAGCTCACCGGGACAGGGGGCGCAAACCGAAGCTTTCTTT. This sequence encodes CASSPGQGAQTEAFF.

At least ten counts were recorded for this clonotype. The rearrangement links TRBV9 to TRBJ1-1; the D gene is possibly TRBD1 (6 bases). V shed 3 bases and J shed 5 bases, with 20 bases lying between them. The CDR3 is made up of 16 amino acids. Germline lookup yields CDR1 SGDLS and CDR2 YYNGEE. CDR3 sequence: CASSAHVDRSTTEAFF. CDR3 sequence (DNA): TGTGCCAGCAGCGCCCACGTCGACAGGTCGACGACTGAAGCTTTCTTT.

This clonotype showed up just a few times. The chain uses TRBV28 and TRBJ2-7; the match to TRBD2 covers 8 bases. The CDR3 sequence is 15 residues long. Germline V gives CDR1 MDHEN, CDR2 SYDVKM. V shed 3 bases and J 2 bases; nucleotides not matched to a gene: 6. CDR3 sequence reads: CASSLPSGSPYEQYF. As DNA, the CDR3 is TGTGCCAGCAGTTTGCCCAGCGGGAGCCCCTACGAGCAGTACTTC. Full variable domain (remainder filled in from reference TRBV28 and TRBJ2-7): DVKVTQSSRYLVKRTGEKVFLECVQDMDHENMFWYRQDPGLGLRLIYFSYDVKMKEKGDIPEGYSVSREKKERFSLILESASTNQTSMYLCASSLPSGSPYEQYFGPGTRLTVT.

This clonotype appeared a few times. The chain combines TRBV6-2 or TRBV6-3 with TRBJ1-1, with D perhaps TRBD1 (5 bases). Germline V lookup: CDR1 MNHEY, CDR2 SVGEGT. Trimming pared 6 bases from V and 4 bases from J, leaving 12 bases between. The CDR3 sequence is 13 residues long. This CDR3 is CASSLQRGTEAFF. As DNA, the CDR3 is TGTGCCAGCAGCCTTCAAAGGGGCACTGAAGCTTTCTTT.

The V call is TRBV10-2, the J call TRBJ2-7; D unclear. The CDR3 length is 11 residues. Looked up from germline, CDR1 is WSHSY and CDR2 is SAAADI. Trimming cost V 7 bases and J 3 bases, with 7 bases left between them. CDR3 residues: CASTGGYEQYF. CDR3 nucleotides: TGCGCCAGCACGGGTGGCTACGAGCAGTACTTC.

This clonotype occurred many times. The chain is built from TRBV20-1 and TRBJ2-7; TRBD2 might be the D (5 bases). The germline gives CDR1 DFQATT, CDR2 SNEGSKA (reference sequence). The CDR3 sequence is 12 residues long. V lost 5 bases and J 3 bases, leaving 11 bases between the germline ends. The CDR3 here is CSAWESNYEQYF. In nucleotides, the CDR3 is TGCAGTGCTTGGGAGAGTAACTACGAGCAGTACTTC.

This clonotype has at least ten counts. The genes are TRBV18 and TRBJ2-1, with TRBD2 matching over 12 bases. This CDR3 is built from 17 residues. In germline, CDR1 is KGHSH, CDR2 LQKENI. The junction had 18 bases not matched to a gene; V was cut back by 8 bases and J by 10 bases. The CDR3 DNA follows: TGTGCCAGCACGCAAAACTTCGGGCTAGCGGGAGGGGAAGAGCAGTTCTTC. This codes for CASTQNFGLAGGEEQFF.

This clonotype has a handful of counts. This chain uses TRBV12-3 or TRBV12-4 with TRBJ1-1; no definite D call. This CDR3 region has 13 residues. The V and J ends lost 6 bases and 0 bases respectively, with 8 bases between them. Written as DNA, the CDR3 is TGTGCCAGCAGCCCGCAGCTGAACACTGAAGCTTTCTTT. This codes for CASSPQLNTEAFF.

This clonotype was counted at least ten times. The chain couples TRBV18 to TRBJ2-5, with a weak D call TRBD1 (5 bases). Per the germline V gene, CDR1 is KGHSH and CDR2 is LQKENI. V lost 6 bases, J lost 1 base, and 9 bases lay in between. The CDR3 consists of 13 residues. CDR3: CASSRQTQETQYF. The CDR3 region has the DNA TGTGCCAGCTCTCGACAGACCCAAGAGACCCAGTACTTC.

Note on this clonotype: At one end the junction does not follow the germline gene, possibly because of a read error. The chain links TRBV4-1 to TRBJ1-1, with TRBD1 matching over 9 bases. The CDR3 is 15 amino acids. Germline CDR1 reads MGHRA; CDR2 reads YSYEKL. The DNA for the CDR3 is TGCGCCAGCAGCTATTCTGGGACAGGGAACCCTGAAGCTTTCTTT. Its translation: CASSYSGTGNPEAFF.

A few counts support this clonotype. The CDR3 DNA reads TGTGCCAGCCAAGGGACAGGGGGCTGGAATGAGCAGTTCTTC. Translated, it gives CASQGTGGWNEQFF. V gene TRBV9 combines with J gene TRBJ2-1, with 12 nucleotides matching TRBD1. Germline lookup yields CDR1 SGDLS and CDR2 YYNGEE. CDR3 length: 14 amino acids. The junction had 6 bases not matched to a gene; V was cut back by 7 bases and J by 7 bases.

This clonotype came up a few times. The chain couples TRBV30 to TRBJ1-2; D remains ambiguous. With 0 bases removed from V and 2 bases from J, the gap between germline ends came to 10 bases. This CDR3 comprises 14 residues. In germline, CDR1 is GTSNPN, CDR2 SVGIG (reference sequence). The CDR3 sequence is CAWSVKTYNYGYTF. The CDR3 DNA follows: TGTGCCTGGAGTGTAAAGACTTACAACTATGGCTACACCTTC.

This chain links TRBV27 with TRBJ1-5; D remains ambiguous. Trimming stripped 6 bases from V and 0 bases from J, with 12 bases between. The CDR3 spans 15 residues. The germline V gene has CDR1 MNHEY and CDR2 SMNVEV (reference sequence). CDR3 sequence: CASSPWARSNQPQHF. The CDR3 region has the DNA TGTGCCAGCAGCCCTTGGGCCCGTAGCAATCAGCCCCAGCATTTT.